This is a list of T cell receptor beta chains from one sample in a study of blood T cells in healthy people across ages. Each CDR3 protein gets one entry after TCRdb re-called the 5' RACE reads with MiXCR. The sample comprises 850,000 to 1,000,000 distinct CDR3 sequences, roughly half of which are singletons, and about 22% rests with the top ten. Sample: blood. These receptors were obtained from a woman aged 55-69 years in good health. Both conserved end residues are part of each CDR3.

15 TRBV7-6 CASSLDRVSTDTQYF
15 TRBV6-5 CASKPSPHASDEQYF
15 TRBV5-1 CASAFNSGGIGEQFF
14 TRBV28 CATRTASSYNEQFF
15 TRBV6-6 CASSYSRDKNNEQFF
14 TRBV6-5 CASSRGQGRETRYF
14 TRBV12-3/TRBV12-4 CASRNRDQGVEQYF
14 TRBV29-1 CSAAYRGTAYEQYF
17 TRBV11-2 CASSSGTSGIHSDTQYF
14 TRBV10-2 CASNRQGFNTEAFF
15 TRBV4-3 CASSRGSGSGETQYF
12 TRBV25-1 CASSEGTLEAFF
16 TRBV20-1 CSARAVWSQGTDTQYF
15 TRBV7-9 CASSLVVGDADTQYF
15 TRBV5-4 CASSPRGGNNYGYTF
16 TRBV29-1 CSVANRSGVKADTQYF
13 TRBV7-2 CASSFSQAYEQYF
16 TRBV5-8 CASSLLWSGNVNEQFF
13 TRBV20-1 CSARDGGMDIQYF
16 TRBV7-2 CASSLGGTEASYGYTF
14 TRBV29-1 CSVRTSGAYNEQYF
17 TRBV7-2 CASSLVPPTATNEKLFF
15 TRBV29-1 CSANRGTGVYNEQFF
16 TRBV24-1 CATSERTASGANVLTF
14 TRBV2 CASKASGVYQPQHF
13 TRBV4-1 CASSQEKLTGYTF
14 TRBV20-1 CSARPSETYNEQFF
15 TRBV25-1 CASSEPHRIANEQFF
15 TRBV27 CASSFVPAGYNEQYF
15 TRBV15 CATSRDRATTDTQYF
15 TRBV10-3 CAISENTVTRETQYF
11 TRBV2 CASLLKETQYF